This T cell receptor (beta chain) was sequenced in a study of cytomegalovirus exposure and HLA in healthy donors. These donors, healthy bone marrow donors, were studied. 13 Jbeta primers and 60 Vbeta primers were used for the PCR. The data were produced by immunoSEQ multiplex PCR, yet TCRdb's version contains in-frame clones alone and is incomplete. The data show about 150,000 clones, approximately 84% seen once. The germline gives CDR1 SGHNT, CDR2 YYREEE (reference sequence). CDR3 size: 13 residues. Trimming took off 4 bases at V and 0 bases at J, with 7 bases between the two ends. Source material: PBMCs. V is TRBV5-4 and J is TRBJ1-2; D is undetermined. The source of this sequence is a girl between 10 and 17 years old in good health and CMV-seropositive. The CDR3 nucleotides read TGTGCCAGCAGCCTCACAGCTAACTATGGCTACACCTTC. Its translation: CASSLTANYGYTF.